This T cell receptor beta chain was documented in a study of blood T cells in healthy people across ages. Study results and limitations: Significant beta diversity loss was already apparent by age roughly 44, declining roughly linearly. CMV status of donors was not determined, possibly confounding expanded clonotype changes.

Each donor had around 9.2 milliliters of peripheral blood drawn. With respect to this clonotype: Its antigen remains unidentified.

CDR3 size: 15 residues. The germline V gene encodes CDR1 MNHNY and CDR2 SVGAGI (reference sequence). The germline V and J ends were trimmed by 3 bases and 3 bases, with 15 bases remaining between them. For the second PCR, which ran for about 7 to 12 cycles, a sample-barcoded 5' primer and a J-beta primer mix were used. TCRdb independently ran MiXCR on the 5' RACE reads; one entry per CDR3 protein. The sample comprises fewer than 900,000 distinct CDR3 sequences, around 46% of which are singletons, and approximately 22% rests with the top ten. This chain uses TRBV6-6 with TRBJ2-7; D is possibly TRBD2 (6 bases). Material: blood. This sequence originates from a woman aged 55-75 years in good health. The CDR3 coding sequence is TGTGCCAGCAGTTATTACCCGGACGGGAGCTACGAGCAGTACTTC. Amino acid sequence: CASSYYPDGSYEQYF.